These T cell receptor beta chains were read from a single sample in a study of spatial heterogeneity in lung cancer. Via MiXCR, TCRdb re-called the 5' RACE reads, giving one row per CDR3 protein. The repertoire holds fewer than 5,500 distinct CDR3 sequences, with 8.9% as singletons. The specimen was lung tumor tissue, collected at surgery. The receptor source for this set is a female donor with early-stage non-small cell lung cancer. The CDR3 runs from the conserved cysteine through the conserved F or W. D genes are given only for firm matches. The size field reads once, few, many, or a class for an expanded clone.

size	D	J	V	DNA	CDR3
many	TRBD1	TRBJ1-5	TRBV20-1	TGCAGTGCTAGCGGGACAGATAGCAATCAGCCCCAGCATTTT	CSASGTDSNQPQHF
medium-sized	TRBD2	TRBJ2-1	TRBV7-9	TGTGCCAGCAGCTTAGCGTCTTCCGAACTAGCGCGAGATGAGCAGTTCTTC	CASSLASSELARDEQFF
many	TRBD1	TRBJ2-7	TRBV20-1	TGCAGTGCTATGACAGGGATCTCCTACGAGCAGTACTTC	CSAMTGISYEQYF
medium-sized	-	TRBJ2-7	TRBV5-1	TGCGCCAGCAGCCATACCGGGAGCTCCTACGAGCAGTACTTC	CASSHTGSSYEQYF
many	TRBD1	TRBJ2-2	TRBV14	TGTGCCAGCAGCCAGGACAGGGGCTACACCGGGGAGCTGTTTTTT	CASSQDRGYTGELFF
many	TRBD1	TRBJ2-6	TRBV28	TGTGCCAGCAGTGGCCGACAGGGGGAAAGCTCTGGGGCCAACGTCCTGACTTTC	CASSGRQGESSGANVLTF
medium-sized	-	TRBJ2-2	TRBV11-1	TGTGCCAGCAGGCTCGGGGCCGCGTCCACCGGGGAGCTGTTTTTT	CASRLGAASTGELFF
medium-sized	TRBD1	TRBJ2-4	TRBV27	TGTGCCAGCAGTCAATTAGGAGGGACAGGGGGGGTCAAAAACATTCAGTACTTC	CASSQLGGTGGVKNIQYF
many	TRBD2	TRBJ2-7	TRBV20-1	TGCAGTGCTAGAGTATCGGGAGTAGCGGGATTGAACGAGCAGTACTTC	CSARVSGVAGLNEQYF
medium-sized	-	TRBJ1-6	TRBV24-1	TGTGCCACCAGCCATGACAGTAATTCACCCCTCCACTTT	CATSHDSNSPLHF
many	-	TRBJ2-5	TRBV30	TGTGCCTGGACTGGGGGGGAGACCCAGTACTTC	CAWTGGETQYF
few	-	TRBJ2-7	TRBV7-6	TGTGCCAGCAGCTCTCAGGAACAGTACGAGCAGTACTTC	CASSSQEQYEQYF
many	-	TRBJ2-3	TRBV28	TGTGCCAGCAGGGCCCGTGGAGGGGGCAGCACAGATACGCAGTATTTT	CASRARGGGSTDTQYF
medium-sized	TRBD1	TRBJ1-5	TRBV7-6	TGTGCCAGCAGCGTAGGAGGGGACAGGAGAAATCAGCCCCAGCATTTT	CASSVGGDRRNQPQHF
medium-sized	TRBD2	TRBJ2-1	TRBV4-3	TGCGCCAGCAGCCACCGTTTGGCGGGAGGGCTAGGCAATGAGCAGTTCTTC	CASSHRLAGGLGNEQFF
many	-	TRBJ2-5	TRBV12-3/TRBV12-4	TGTGCCAGCAGCTTACTAGCTCAAGAGACCCAGTACTTC	CASSLLAQETQYF
many	-	TRBJ1-2	TRBV7-9	TGTGCCAGCAGCAAGCAGGGTATGGATGGCTACACCTTC	CASSKQGMDGYTF